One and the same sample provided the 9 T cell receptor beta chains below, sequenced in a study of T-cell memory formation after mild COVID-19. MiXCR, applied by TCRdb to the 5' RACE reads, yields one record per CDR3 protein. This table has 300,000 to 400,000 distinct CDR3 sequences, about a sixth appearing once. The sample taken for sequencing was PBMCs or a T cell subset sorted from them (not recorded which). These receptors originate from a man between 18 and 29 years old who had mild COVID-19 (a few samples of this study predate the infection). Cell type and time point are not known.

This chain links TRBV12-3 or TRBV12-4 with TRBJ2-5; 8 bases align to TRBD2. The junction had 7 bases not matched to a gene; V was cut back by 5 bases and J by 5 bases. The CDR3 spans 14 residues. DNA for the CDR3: TGTGCCAGCAGTCCCGGGGGGGGGGTTGAGACCCAGTACTTC. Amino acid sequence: CASSPGGGVETQYF.

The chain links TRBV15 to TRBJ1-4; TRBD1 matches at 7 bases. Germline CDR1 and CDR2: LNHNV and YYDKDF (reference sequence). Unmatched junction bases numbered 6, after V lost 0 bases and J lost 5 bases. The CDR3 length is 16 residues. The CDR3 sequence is CATSRDADRVNEKLFF. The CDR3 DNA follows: TGTGCCACCAGCAGAGATGCCGACAGGGTGAATGAAAAACTGTTTTTT.

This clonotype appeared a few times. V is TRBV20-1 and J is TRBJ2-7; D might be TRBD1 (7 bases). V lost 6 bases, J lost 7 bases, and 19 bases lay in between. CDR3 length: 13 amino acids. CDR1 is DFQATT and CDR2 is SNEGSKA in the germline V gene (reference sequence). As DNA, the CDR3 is TGCAGTGCGTGGGTAGGGGGCGCGGGGGAGCAGTACTTC. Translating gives CSAWVGGAGEQYF.

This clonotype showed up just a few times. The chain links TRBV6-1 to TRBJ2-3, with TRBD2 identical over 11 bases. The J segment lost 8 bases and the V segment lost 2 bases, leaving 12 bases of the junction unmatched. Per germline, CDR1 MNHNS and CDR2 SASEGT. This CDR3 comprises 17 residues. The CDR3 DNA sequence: TGTGCCAGCAGTGAAAGGGGGCTAGCGGGGGGCCAGACTACGCAGTATTTT. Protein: CASSERGLAGGQTTQYF.

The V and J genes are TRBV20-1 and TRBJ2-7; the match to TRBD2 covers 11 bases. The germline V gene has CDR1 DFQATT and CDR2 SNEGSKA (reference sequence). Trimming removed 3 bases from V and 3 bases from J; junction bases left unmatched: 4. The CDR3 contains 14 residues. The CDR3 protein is CSARLAGGRYEQYV. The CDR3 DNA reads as TGCAGTGCTAGGCTAGCGGGGGGTCGCTACGAGCAGTACGTC.

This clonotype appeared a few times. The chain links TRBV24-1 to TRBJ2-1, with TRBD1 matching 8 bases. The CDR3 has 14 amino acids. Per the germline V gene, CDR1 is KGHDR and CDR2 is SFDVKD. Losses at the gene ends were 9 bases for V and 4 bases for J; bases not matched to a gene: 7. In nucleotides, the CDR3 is TGTGCCACCGCCGTCACAGGGGGATACAATGAGCAGTTCTTC. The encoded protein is CATAVTGGYNEQFF.

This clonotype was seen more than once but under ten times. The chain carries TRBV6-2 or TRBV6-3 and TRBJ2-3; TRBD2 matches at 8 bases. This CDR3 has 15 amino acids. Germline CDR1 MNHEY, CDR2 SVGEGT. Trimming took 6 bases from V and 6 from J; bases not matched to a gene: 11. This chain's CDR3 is CASRRSGLGADTQYF. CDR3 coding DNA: TGTGCCAGCAGGCGTTCGGGACTAGGGGCTGATACGCAGTATTTT.

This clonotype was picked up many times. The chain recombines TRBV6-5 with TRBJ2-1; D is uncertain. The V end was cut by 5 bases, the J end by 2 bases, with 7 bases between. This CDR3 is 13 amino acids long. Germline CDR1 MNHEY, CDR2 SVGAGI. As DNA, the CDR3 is TGTGCCAGCAGTCTCAGGCCCTACAATGAGCAGTTCTTC. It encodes CASSLRPYNEQFF.

CDR3 DNA sequence: TGTGCCAGCAGCCCTCGACCTCCTTGGACTCTCCCCGGGACTAGCGGTAACGAGCAGTACTTC. Protein product: CASSPRPPWTLPGTSGNEQYF. The chain recombines TRBV7-8 with TRBJ2-7; 11 nucleotides line up with TRBD2. The CDR3 is 21 residues long. The trim removed 5 bases at V and 5 bases at J, leaving 26 bases unmatched. In germline, CDR1 is SGHVS, CDR2 FQNEAQ.